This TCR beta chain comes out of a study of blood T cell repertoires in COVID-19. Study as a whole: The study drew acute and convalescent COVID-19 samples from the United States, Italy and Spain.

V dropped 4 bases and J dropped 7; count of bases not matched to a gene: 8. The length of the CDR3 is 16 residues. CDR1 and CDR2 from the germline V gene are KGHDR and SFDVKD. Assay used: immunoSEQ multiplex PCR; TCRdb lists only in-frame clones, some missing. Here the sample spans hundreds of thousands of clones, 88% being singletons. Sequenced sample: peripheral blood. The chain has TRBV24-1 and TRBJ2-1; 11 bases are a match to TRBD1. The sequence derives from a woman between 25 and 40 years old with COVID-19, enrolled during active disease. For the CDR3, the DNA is TGTGCCACCAGTGACCCTCAGGACAGGGGGCGAAATGAGCAGTTCTTC. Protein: CATSDPQDRGRNEQFF.